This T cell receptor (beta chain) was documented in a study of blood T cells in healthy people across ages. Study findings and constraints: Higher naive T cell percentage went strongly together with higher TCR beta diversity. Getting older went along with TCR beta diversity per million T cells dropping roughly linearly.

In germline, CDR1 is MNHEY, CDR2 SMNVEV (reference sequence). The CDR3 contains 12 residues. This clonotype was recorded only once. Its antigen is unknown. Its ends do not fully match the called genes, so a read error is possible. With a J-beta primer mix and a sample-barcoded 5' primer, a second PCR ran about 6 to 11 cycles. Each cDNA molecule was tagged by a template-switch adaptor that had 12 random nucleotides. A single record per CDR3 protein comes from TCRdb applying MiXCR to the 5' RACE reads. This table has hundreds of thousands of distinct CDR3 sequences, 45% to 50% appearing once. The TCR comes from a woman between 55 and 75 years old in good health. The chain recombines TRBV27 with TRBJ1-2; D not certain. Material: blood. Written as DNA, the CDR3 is TGTGCCAACAGTGGAAGAAACTATGGCTACACCTTC. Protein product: CANSGRNYGYTF.